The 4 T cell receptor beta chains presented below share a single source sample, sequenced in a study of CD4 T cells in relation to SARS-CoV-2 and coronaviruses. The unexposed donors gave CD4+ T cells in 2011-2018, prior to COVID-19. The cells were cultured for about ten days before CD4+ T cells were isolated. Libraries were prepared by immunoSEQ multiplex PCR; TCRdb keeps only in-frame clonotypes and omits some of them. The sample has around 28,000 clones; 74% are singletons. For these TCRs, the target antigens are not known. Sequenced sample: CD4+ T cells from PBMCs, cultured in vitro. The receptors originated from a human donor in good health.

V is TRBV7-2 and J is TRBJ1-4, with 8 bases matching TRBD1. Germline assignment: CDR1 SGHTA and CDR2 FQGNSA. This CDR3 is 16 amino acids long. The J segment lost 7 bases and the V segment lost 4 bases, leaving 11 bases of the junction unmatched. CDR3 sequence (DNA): TGTGCCAGCAGCTCTCAAGAGGACAGGGTTGGTGAAAAACTGTTTTTT. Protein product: CASSSQEDRVGEKLFF. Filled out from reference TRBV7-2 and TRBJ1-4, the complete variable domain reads GAGVSQSPSNKVTEKGKDVELRCDPISGHTALYWYRQSLGQGLEFLIYFQGNSAPDKSGLPSDRFSAERTGGSVSTLTIQRTQQEDSAVYLCASSSQEDRVGEKLFFGSGTQLSVL.

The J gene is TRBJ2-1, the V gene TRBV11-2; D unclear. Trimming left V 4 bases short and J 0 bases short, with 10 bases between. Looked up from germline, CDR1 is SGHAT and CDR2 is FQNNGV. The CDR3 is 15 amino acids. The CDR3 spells CASSSTLSSYNEQFF. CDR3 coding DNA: TGTGCCAGCAGCTCGACTCTGAGCTCCTACAATGAGCAGTTCTTC.

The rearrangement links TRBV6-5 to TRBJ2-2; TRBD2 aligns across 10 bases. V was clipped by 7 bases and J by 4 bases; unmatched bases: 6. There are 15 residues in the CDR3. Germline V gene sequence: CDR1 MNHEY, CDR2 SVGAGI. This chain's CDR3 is CASTVAGGATGELFF. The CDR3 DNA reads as TGTGCCAGCACCGTAGCGGGAGGAGCCACCGGGGAGCTGTTTTTT.

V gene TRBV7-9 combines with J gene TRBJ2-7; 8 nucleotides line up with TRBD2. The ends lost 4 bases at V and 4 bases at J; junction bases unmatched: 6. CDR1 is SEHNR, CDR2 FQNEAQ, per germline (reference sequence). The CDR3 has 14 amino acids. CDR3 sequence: CASSSAGLEYEQYF. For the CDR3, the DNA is TGTGCCAGCAGCTCTGCGGGACTAGAGTACGAGCAGTACTTC.